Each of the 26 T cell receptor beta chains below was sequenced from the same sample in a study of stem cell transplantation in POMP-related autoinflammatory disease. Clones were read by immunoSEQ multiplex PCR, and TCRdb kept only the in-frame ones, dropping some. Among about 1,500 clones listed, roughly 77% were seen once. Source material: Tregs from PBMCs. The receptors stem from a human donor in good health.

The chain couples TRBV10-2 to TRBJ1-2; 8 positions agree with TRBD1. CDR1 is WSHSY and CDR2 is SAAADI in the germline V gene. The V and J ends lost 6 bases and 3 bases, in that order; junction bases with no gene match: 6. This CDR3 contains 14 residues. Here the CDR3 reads CASRAEDRDYGYTF. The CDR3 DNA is TGCGCCAGCAGGGCTGAGGACAGGGACTATGGCTACACCTTC.

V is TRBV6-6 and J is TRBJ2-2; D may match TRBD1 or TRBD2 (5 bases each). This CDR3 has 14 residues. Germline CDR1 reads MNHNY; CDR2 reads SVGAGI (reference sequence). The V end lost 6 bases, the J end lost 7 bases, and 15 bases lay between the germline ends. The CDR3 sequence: CASRAGTDDGELFF. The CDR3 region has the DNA TGTGCCAGCAGGGCCGGGACGGATGACGGGGAGCTGTTTTTT.

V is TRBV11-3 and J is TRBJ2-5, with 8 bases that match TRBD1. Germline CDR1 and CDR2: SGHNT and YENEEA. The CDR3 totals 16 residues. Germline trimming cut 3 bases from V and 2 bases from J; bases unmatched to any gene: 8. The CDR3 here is CASSLTGATGQETQYF. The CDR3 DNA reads TGTGCCAGCAGCTTGACAGGGGCGACGGGACAAGAGACCCAGTACTTC.

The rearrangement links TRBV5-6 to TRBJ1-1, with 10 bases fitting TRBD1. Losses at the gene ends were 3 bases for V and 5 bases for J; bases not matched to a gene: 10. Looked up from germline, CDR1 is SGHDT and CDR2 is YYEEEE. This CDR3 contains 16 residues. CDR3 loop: CASSSPGQGSRTEAFF. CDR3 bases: TGTGCCAGCAGCTCGCCGGGACAGGGGTCTCGTACTGAAGCTTTCTTT.

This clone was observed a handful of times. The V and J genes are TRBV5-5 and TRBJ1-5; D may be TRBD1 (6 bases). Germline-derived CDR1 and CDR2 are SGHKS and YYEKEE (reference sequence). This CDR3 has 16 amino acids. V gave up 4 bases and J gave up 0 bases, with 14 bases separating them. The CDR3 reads CASSPDRTYSNQPQHF. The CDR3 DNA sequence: TGTGCCAGCAGCCCAGACAGGACCTATAGCAATCAGCCCCAGCATTTT. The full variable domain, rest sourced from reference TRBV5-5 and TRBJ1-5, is DAGVTQSPTHLIKTRGQQVTLRCSPISGHKSVSWYQQVLGQGPQFIFQYYEKEERGRGNFPDRFSARQFPNYSSELNVNALLLGDSALYLCASSPDRTYSNQPQHFGDGTRLSIL.

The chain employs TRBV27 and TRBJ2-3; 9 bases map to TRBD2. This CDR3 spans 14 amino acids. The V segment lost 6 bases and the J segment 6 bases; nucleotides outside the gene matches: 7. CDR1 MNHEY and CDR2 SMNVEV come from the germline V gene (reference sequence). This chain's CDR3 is CASRISGGRDTQYF. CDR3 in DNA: TGTGCCAGCAGGATTAGCGGGGGCAGGGATACGCAGTATTTT.

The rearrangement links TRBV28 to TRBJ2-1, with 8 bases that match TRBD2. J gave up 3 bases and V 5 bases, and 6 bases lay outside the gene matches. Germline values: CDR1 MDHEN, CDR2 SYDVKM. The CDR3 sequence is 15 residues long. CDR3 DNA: TGTGCCAGCAGTATGACCGGGACTAGCTACAATGAGCAGTTCTTC. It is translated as CASSMTGTSYNEQFF.

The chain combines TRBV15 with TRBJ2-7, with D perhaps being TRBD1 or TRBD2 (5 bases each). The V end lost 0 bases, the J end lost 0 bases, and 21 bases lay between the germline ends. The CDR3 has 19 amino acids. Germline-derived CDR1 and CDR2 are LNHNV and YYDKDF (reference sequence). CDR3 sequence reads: CATSRDLRGRRGGSYEQYF. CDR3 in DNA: TGTGCCACCAGCAGAGATTTAAGGGGACGTCGGGGCGGCTCCTACGAGCAGTACTTC.

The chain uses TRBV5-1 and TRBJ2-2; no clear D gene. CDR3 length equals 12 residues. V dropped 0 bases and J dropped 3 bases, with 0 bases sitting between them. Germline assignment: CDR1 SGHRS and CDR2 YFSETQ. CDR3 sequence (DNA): TGCGCCAGCAGCTTGGACACCGGGGAGCTGTTTTTT. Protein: CASSLDTGELFF. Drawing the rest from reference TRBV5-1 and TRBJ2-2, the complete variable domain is KAGVTQTPRYLIKTRGQQVTLSCSPISGHRSVSWYQQTPGQGLQFLFEYFSETQRNKGNFPGRFSGRQFSNSRSEMNVSTLELGDSALYLCASSLDTGELFFGEGSRLTVL.

The CDR3 region is CASSQDRSLLAKNIQYF. CDR3 DNA sequence: TGCGCCAGCAGCCAAGATCGGAGCCTTTTAGCCAAAAACATTCAGTACTTC. The genes are TRBV4-1 and TRBJ2-4; D unresolved. The CDR3 consists of 17 residues. Germline V CDR1 and CDR2: MGHRA, YSYEKL. With 0 bases removed from V and 0 bases from J, the gap between germline ends came to 12 bases.

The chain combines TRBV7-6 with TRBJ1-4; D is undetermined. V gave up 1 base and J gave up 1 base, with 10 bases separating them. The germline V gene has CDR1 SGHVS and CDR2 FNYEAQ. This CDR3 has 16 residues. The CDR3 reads CASSLGISGTNEKLFF. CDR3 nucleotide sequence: TGTGCCAGCAGCTTAGGAATATCAGGAACTAATGAAAAACTGTTTTTT.

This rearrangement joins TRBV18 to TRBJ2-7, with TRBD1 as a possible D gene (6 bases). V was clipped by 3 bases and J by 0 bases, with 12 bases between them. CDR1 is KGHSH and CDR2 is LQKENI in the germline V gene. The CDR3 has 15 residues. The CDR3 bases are TGTGCCAGCTCACCGATCCAGGGGAGCTCCTACGAGCAGTACTTC. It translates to CASSPIQGSSYEQYF.

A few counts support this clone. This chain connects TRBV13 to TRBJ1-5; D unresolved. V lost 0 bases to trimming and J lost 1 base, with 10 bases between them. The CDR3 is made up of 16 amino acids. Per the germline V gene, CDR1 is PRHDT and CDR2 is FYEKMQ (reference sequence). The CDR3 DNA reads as TGTGCCAGCAGCTTAGGAGGAGGGCGAAGCAATCAGCCCCAGCATTTT. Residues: CASSLGGGRSNQPQHF.

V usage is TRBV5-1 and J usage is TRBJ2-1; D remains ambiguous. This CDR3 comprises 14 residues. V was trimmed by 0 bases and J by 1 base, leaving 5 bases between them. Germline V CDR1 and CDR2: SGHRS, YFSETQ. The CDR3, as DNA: TGCGCCAGCAGCTTGGTTACATCCTACAATGAGCAGTTCTTC. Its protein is CASSLVTSYNEQFF.

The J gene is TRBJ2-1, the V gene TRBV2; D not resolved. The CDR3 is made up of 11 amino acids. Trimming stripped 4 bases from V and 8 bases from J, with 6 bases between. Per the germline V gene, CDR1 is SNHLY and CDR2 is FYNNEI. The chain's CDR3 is CASSAYYEQFF. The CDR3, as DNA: TGTGCCAGCAGTGCGTACTATGAGCAGTTCTTC. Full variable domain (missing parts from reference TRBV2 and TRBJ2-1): EPEVTQTPSHQVTQMGQEVILRCVPISNHLYFYWYRQILGQKVEFLVSFYNNEISEKSEIFDDQFSVERPDGSNFTLKIRSTKLEDSAMYFCASSAYYEQFFGPGTRLTVL.

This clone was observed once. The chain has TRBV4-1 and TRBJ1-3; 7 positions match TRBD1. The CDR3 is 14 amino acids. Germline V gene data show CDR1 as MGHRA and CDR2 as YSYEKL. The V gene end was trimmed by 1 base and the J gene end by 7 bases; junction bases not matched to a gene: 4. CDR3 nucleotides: TGCGCCAGCAGCCAAGGACTCAGGGGGAACACCATATATTTT. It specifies CASSQGLRGNTIYF.

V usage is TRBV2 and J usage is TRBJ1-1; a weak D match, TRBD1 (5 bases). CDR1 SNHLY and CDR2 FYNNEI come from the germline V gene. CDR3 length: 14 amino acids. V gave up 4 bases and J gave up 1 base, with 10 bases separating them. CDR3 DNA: TGTGCCAGCAGTGTATCAGGGAGGAACACTGAAGCTTTCTTT. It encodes CASSVSGRNTEAFF. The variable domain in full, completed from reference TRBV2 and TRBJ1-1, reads EPEVTQTPSHQVTQMGQEVILRCVPISNHLYFYWYRQILGQKVEFLVSFYNNEISEKSEIFDDQFSVERPDGSNFTLKIRSTKLEDSAMYFCASSVSGRNTEAFFGQGTRLTVV.

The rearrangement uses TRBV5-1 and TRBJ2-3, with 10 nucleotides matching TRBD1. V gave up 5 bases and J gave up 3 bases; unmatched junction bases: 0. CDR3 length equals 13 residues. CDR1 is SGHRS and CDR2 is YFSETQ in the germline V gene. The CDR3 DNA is TGCGCCAGCAGGGGACAGGGGACAGATACGCAGTATTTT. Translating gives CASRGQGTDTQYF.

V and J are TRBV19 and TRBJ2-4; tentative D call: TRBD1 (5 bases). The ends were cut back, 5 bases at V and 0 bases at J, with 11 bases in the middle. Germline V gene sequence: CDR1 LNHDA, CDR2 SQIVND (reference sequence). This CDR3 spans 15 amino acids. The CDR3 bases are TGTGCCAGTAGTGGGGCCAGGAGAGCCAAAAACATTCAGTACTTC. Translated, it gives CASSGARRAKNIQYF. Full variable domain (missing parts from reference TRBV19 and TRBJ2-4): DGGITQSPKYLFRKEGQNVTLSCEQNLNHDAMYWYRQDPGQGLRLIYYSQIVNDFQKGDIAEGYSVSREKKESFPLTVTSAQKNPTAFYLCASSGARRAKNIQYFGAGTRLSVL.

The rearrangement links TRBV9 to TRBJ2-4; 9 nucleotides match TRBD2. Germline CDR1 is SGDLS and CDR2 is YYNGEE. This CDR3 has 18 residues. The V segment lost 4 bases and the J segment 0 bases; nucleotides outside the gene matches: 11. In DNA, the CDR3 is TGTGCCAGCAGCCCGGCTAGCGGGGTTTCTGTAGCCAAAAACATTCAGTACTTC. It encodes CASSPASGVSVAKNIQYF. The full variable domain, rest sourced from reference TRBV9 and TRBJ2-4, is DSGVTQTPKHLITATGQRVTLRCSPRSGDLSVYWYQQSLDQGLQFLIQYYNGEERAKGNILERFSAQQFPDLHSELNLSSLELGDSALYFCASSPASGVSVAKNIQYFGAGTRLSVL.

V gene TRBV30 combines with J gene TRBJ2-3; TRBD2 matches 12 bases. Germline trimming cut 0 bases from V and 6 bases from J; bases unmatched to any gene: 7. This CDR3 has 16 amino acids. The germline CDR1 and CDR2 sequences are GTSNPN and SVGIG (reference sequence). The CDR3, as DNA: TGTGCCTGGAGTGTACCTAGCGGGGGGGCCAATGATACGCAGTATTTT. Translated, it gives CAWSVPSGGANDTQYF. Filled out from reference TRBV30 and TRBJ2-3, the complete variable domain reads SQTIHQWPATLVQPVGSPLSLECTVEGTSNPNLYWYRQAAGRGLQLLFYSVGIGQISSEVPQNLSASRPQDRQFILSSKKLLLSDSGFYLCAWSVPSGGANDTQYFGPGTRLTVL.

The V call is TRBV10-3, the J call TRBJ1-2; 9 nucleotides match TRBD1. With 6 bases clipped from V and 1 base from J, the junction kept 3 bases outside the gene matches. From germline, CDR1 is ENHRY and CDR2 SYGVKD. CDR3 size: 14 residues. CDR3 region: CAIRPGQGNYGYTF. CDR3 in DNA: TGTGCCATCAGGCCGGGACAGGGTAACTATGGCTACACCTTC.

The CDR3 nucleotides read TGTGCCAGTCGCCTCCACCCCCCAGGGGGCGCGAACACCGGGGAGCTGTTTTTT. As protein: CASRLHPPGGANTGELFF. The chain carries TRBV2 and TRBJ2-2, with 8 bases lining up with TRBD1. CDR1 is SNHLY, CDR2 FYNNEI, per germline. J lost 0 bases, V lost 9 bases, and 15 bases had no gene match. This CDR3 has 18 amino acids.

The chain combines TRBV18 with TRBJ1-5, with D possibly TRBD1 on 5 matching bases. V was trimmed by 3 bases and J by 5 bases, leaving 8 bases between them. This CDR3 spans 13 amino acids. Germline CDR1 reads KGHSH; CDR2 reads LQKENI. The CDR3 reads CASSPDTYQPQHF. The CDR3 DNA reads TGTGCCAGCTCACCGGACACTTATCAGCCCCAGCATTTT.

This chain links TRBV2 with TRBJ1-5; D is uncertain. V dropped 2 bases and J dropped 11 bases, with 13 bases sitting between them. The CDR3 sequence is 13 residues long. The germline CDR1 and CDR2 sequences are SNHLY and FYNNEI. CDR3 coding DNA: TGTGCCAGCAGTGAAAGAGGTCTCGCGGCCCAGCATTTT. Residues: CASSERGLAAQHF.

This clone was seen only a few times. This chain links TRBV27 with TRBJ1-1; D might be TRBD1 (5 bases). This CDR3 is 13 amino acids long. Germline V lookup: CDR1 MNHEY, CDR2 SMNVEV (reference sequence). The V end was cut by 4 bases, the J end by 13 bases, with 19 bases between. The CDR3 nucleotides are TGTGCCAGCAGTTCGACAGCCGCCGGGGGGAATTTCTTT. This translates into CASSSTAAGGNFF.